This is a list of T cell receptor beta chains from one sample in a study of Graves' ophthalmopathy and Graves' hyperthyroidism. In TCRdb, the multiplex PCR reads were re-called with MiXCR into one record per CDR3 protein. The data hold 600,000 to 950,000 distinct CDR3 sequences, with roughly 40% observed a single time. The sample taken for sequencing was peripheral blood. These receptors originate from an adult man with Graves' ophthalmopathy. CDR3s include the opening cysteine and the closing phenylalanine or tryptophan. A D gene is named only where the DNA matches it firmly. Size values are once, few and many counts, or a class for expanded clones, and some rows have none.

J: TRBJ2-7
V: TRBV11-2
size: few
length: 17
D: TRBD1
DNA: TGTGCCAGCAGCTTCTATCCCCGGGGACAGGGTTTCCACGAGCAGTACTTC
CDR3: CASSFYPRGQGFHEQYF

J: TRBJ1-1
V: TRBV4-1
size: few
length: 16
D: NA
DNA: TGCGCCAGCAGCCAAGATGGTGCGGGGCTGAACACTGAAGCTTTCTTT
CDR3: CASSQDGAGLNTEAFF

J: TRBJ1-2
V: TRBV15
size: NA
length: 15
D: TRBD1
DNA: TGTGCCACCAGCACGCGCCGGGACAGGGCCAATGGCTACACCTTC
CDR3: CATSTRRDRANGYTF

J: TRBJ2-2
V: TRBV14
size: NA
length: 14
D: NA
DNA: TGTGCCAGCAGCCGGCTAATAGATGGCGGGGAGCTGTTTTTT
CDR3: CASSRLIDGGELFF

J: TRBJ2-5
V: TRBV7-9
size: few
length: 16
D: NA
DNA: TGTGCCAGCAGTTACTCCGGGGCGGGCTACCAAGAGACCCAGTACTTC
CDR3: CASSYSGAGYQETQYF

J: TRBJ1-5
V: TRBV29-1
size: NA
length: 13
D: NA
DNA: TGCAGCGTCCAGGACAGTTCGGGCGGGACCCAGCATTTT
CDR3: CSVQDSSGGTQHF

J: TRBJ1-1
V: TRBV29-1
size: NA
length: 11
D: TRBD1
DNA: TGCAGCGGACAGGGTCAGGCTGAAGCTTTCTTT
CDR3: CSGQGQAEAFF

J: TRBJ1-1
V: TRBV5-1
size: NA
length: 16
D: NA
DNA: TGCGCCAGCAGCTTGGGGACAGCGGTTCAGAACACTGAAGCTTTCTTT
CDR3: CASSLGTAVQNTEAFF

J: TRBJ2-7
V: TRBV10-3
size: many
length: 15
D: TRBD1
DNA: TGTGCCAGCAGTTCGGGACAGGGAAGGTTTTACGAGCAGTACTTC
CDR3: CASSSGQGRFYEQYF

J: TRBJ2-5
V: TRBV27
size: few
length: 13
D: NA
DNA: TGTGCCAGCAGTCCCAGGAATCAAGAGACCCAGTACTTC
CDR3: CASSPRNQETQYF

J: TRBJ1-6
V: TRBV14
size: few
length: 9
D: NA
DNA: TGTGCTTATAATTCACCCCTCCACTTT
CDR3: CAYNSPLHF

J: TRBJ1-6
V: TRBV29-1
size: many
length: 15
D: TRBD1
DNA: TGCAGCGTAAGGAAGGGGGCAGAATATAATTCACCCCTCCACTTT
CDR3: CSVRKGAEYNSPLHF

J: TRBJ2-2
V: TRBV25-1
size: NA
length: 16
D: NA
DNA: TGTGCCAGCAGCCCCCTGACTAGAGGGGACACCGGGGAGCTGTTTTTT
CDR3: CASSPLTRGDTGELFF

J: TRBJ2-7
V: TRBV20-1
size: NA
length: 14
D: TRBD1
DNA: TGCAGTGCTTCGGGACAGAAAAACACCTACGAGCAGTACTTC
CDR3: CSASGQKNTYEQYF

J: TRBJ1-4
V: TRBV20-1
size: NA
length: 15
D: NA
DNA: TGCAGTGCTAGAGATCACGTGACAGTAGGCGAAAAACTGTTTTTT
CDR3: CSARDHVTVGEKLFF

J: TRBJ2-6
V: TRBV10-3
size: NA
length: 15
D: NA
DNA: TGTGCCATCTCCGAGGGGGGAGCTGGGGCCAACGTCCTGACTTTC
CDR3: CAISEGGAGANVLTF

J: TRBJ1-1
V: TRBV7-3
size: many
length: 13
D: NA
DNA: TGTGCCAGCAGCTTAGGTAGGGCTAATGAAGCTTTCTTT
CDR3: CASSLGRANEAFF

J: TRBJ1-6
V: TRBV10-3
size: NA
length: 15
D: TRBD1
DNA: TGTGCCAGCAGTTACCGGACAGGGGTAAATTCACCCCTCCACTTT
CDR3: CASSYRTGVNSPLHF

J: TRBJ2-5
V: TRBV7-2
size: many
length: 14
D: NA
DNA: TGTGCCAGCAGCCGTGGACGGGTGCAAGAGACCCAGTACTTC
CDR3: CASSRGRVQETQYF

J: TRBJ2-7
V: TRBV7-2
size: many
length: 11
D: NA
DNA: TGTGCCAGCAGCTTACTCTACGAGCAGTACTTC
CDR3: CASSLLYEQYF

J: TRBJ1-1
V: TRBV2
size: many
length: 13
D: NA
DNA: TGTGCCAGCAGTGATTCAATCCCATATGAAGCTTTCTTT
CDR3: CASSDSIPYEAFF

J: TRBJ1-6
V: TRBV7-6
size: NA
length: 15
D: TRBD1
DNA: TGTGCCAGCAGCATCGGGACAGTTTATAATTCACCCCTCCACTTT
CDR3: CASSIGTVYNSPLHF

J: TRBJ1-2
V: TRBV2
size: NA
length: 15
D: NA
DNA: TGTGCCAGCAGACTAAACAGGGCATATAACTATGGCTACACCTTC
CDR3: CASRLNRAYNYGYTF

J: TRBJ2-7
V: TRBV7-9
size: few
length: 15
D: TRBD2
DNA: TGTGCCAGCACCATGACTAGCGGACGATCCTACGAGCAGTACTTC
CDR3: CASTMTSGRSYEQYF

J: TRBJ1-3
V: TRBV6-6
size: few
length: 15
D: NA
DNA: TGTGCCAGCACCCAATGGGGGGCGCGAGGAAACACCATATATTTT
CDR3: CASTQWGARGNTIYF

J: TRBJ2-7
V: TRBV29-1
size: many
length: 12
D: TRBD1
DNA: TGCAGCGTTGTACTCCAGGGGGCCGGGCAGTACTTC
CDR3: CSVVLQGAGQYF

J: TRBJ2-6
V: TRBV20-1
size: NA
length: 13
D: NA
DNA: TGCAGTGCTAGAGAACAGGGTACCTACGTCCTGACTTTC
CDR3: CSAREQGTYVLTF

J: TRBJ2-5
V: TRBV20-1
size: few
length: 14
D: NA
DNA: TGCAGTGCTAGCATAGGGCTGTTAGAAGAGACCCAGTACTTC
CDR3: CSASIGLLEETQYF

J: TRBJ2-7
V: TRBV9
size: few
length: 15
D: NA
DNA: TGTGCCAGCAGCCCGTACAGCGCTCCCTCCTACGAGCAGTACTTC
CDR3: CASSPYSAPSYEQYF

J: TRBJ2-7
V: TRBV7-9
size: many
length: 11
D: NA
DNA: TGTGCCAGCAGCTTAGACTACGAGCAGTACTTC
CDR3: CASSLDYEQYF

J: TRBJ1-5
V: TRBV24-1
size: NA
length: 17
D: TRBD1
DNA: TGTGCCAGCAGTTTAGCGCTGGCAGGGGGCCTCAATCAGCCCCAGCATTTT
CDR3: CASSLALAGGLNQPQHF

J: TRBJ1-1
V: TRBV12-3/TRBV12-4
size: few
length: 14
D: TRBD1
DNA: TGTGCCAGCAGTCCGACAGGGAGGGACACTGAAGCTTTCTTT
CDR3: CASSPTGRDTEAFF

J: TRBJ1-2
V: TRBV27
size: few
length: 13
D: TRBD1
DNA: TGTGCCAGCAGTTCGACAGGGGAGCATGGCTACACCTTC
CDR3: CASSSTGEHGYTF

J: TRBJ2-5
V: TRBV10-3
size: many
length: 15
D: NA
DNA: TGTGCCATCAGTGAATCCAGGTCGGGGGAAGAGACCCAGTACTTC
CDR3: CAISESRSGEETQYF

J: TRBJ2-2
V: TRBV2
size: NA
length: 15
D: NA
DNA: TGTGCCAGCAACACCGGGCAACCTAGGGCCGGGGAGCTGTTTTTT
CDR3: CASNTGQPRAGELFF

J: TRBJ2-7
V: TRBV10-3
size: NA
length: 12
D: NA
DNA: TGTGCCACCACAGCAGGCTCCGTGGGGCAGTACTTC
CDR3: CATTAGSVGQYF

J: TRBJ2-7
V: TRBV7-9
size: few
length: 15
D: TRBD2
DNA: TGTGCCAGCAGCTCGGAGCGGGAGAGGGGCCTAGTTGGATACTTC
CDR3: CASSSERERGLVGYF

J: TRBJ1-1
V: TRBV7-9
size: many
length: 13
D: NA
DNA: TGTGCCAGCAGCTTAGAGGTGAACACTGAAGCTTTCTTT
CDR3: CASSLEVNTEAFF

J: TRBJ1-2
V: TRBV7-3
size: NA
length: 13
D: NA
DNA: TGTGCCAGCAGCTTACCACAGCGCTATGGCTACACCTTC
CDR3: CASSLPQRYGYTF

J: TRBJ1-2
V: TRBV7-9
size: NA
length: 15
D: NA
DNA: TGTGCCAGCAGCTTGCAAACACCAGGGGTTGATGGCTACACCTTC
CDR3: CASSLQTPGVDGYTF

J: TRBJ1-1
V: TRBV2
size: NA
length: 15
D: NA
DNA: TGTGCCAGCAGTGATAGATATATGAGGGACACTGAAGCTTTCTTT
CDR3: CASSDRYMRDTEAFF

J: TRBJ1-1
V: TRBV6-2/TRBV6-3
size: NA
length: 15
D: NA
DNA: TGTGCCAGCAGGATGAACAGGGTATCGAACACTGAAGCTTTCTTT
CDR3: CASRMNRVSNTEAFF

J: TRBJ1-6
V: TRBV29-1
size: NA
length: 12
D: NA
DNA: TGCAGCGCCAGAGGGTGGGACTCACCCCTCCACTTT
CDR3: CSARGWDSPLHF

J: TRBJ2-5
V: TRBV7-9
size: few
length: 15
D: NA
DNA: TGTGCCAGCAGCCCCAGGGACGGGACGCAAGAGACCCAGTACTTC
CDR3: CASSPRDGTQETQYF

J: TRBJ2-7
V: TRBV12-3/TRBV12-4
size: NA
length: 15
D: NA
DNA: TGTGCCAGCAGTTTAGCGACGGGGAATTTACACGAGCAGTACTTC
CDR3: CASSLATGNLHEQYF

J: TRBJ2-7
V: TRBV7-9
size: NA
length: 17
D: NA
DNA: TGTGCCAGCAGCTTAGCCGGACAGTTCACTGAAGCTTACGAGCAGTACTTC
CDR3: CASSLAGQFTEAYEQYF

J: TRBJ1-2
V: TRBV5-6
size: few
length: 14
D: TRBD1
DNA: TGTGCCAGCAAAGAACAGGGGGCGAACTGGGGCTACACCTTC
CDR3: CASKEQGANWGYTF